This T cell receptor beta chain was sequenced during a study of blood T cell repertoires in COVID-19. V was shortened by 3 bases and J by 5 bases, with 14 bases between the two germline ends. The germline gives CDR1 LGHDT, CDR2 YNNKEL (reference sequence). This CDR3 region has 14 residues. Generated by immunoSEQ multiplex PCR, the TCRdb table keeps only in-frame clones and is missing some. Of 200,000 or so clones listed, roughly 84% are singletons. The sample consisted of PBMCs or T cells enriched from blood (not recorded which). This rearrangement joins TRBV3-1 (or the pseudogene TRBV3-2) to TRBJ2-7; the D gene is possibly TRBD2 (6 bases). The source is a man aged 40-49 years who had recovered from COVID-19. The CDR3 reads CASSHKTGLNEQYF. The CDR3 nucleotides are TGTGCCAGCAGCCACAAGACCGGACTAAACGAGCAGTACTTC.